These 5 T cell receptor beta chains were all obtained from the same sample, sequenced in a study of PD-L1 blockade in urothelial cancer. The method was immunoSEQ multiplex PCR; TCRdb's version includes in-frame clones alone and lacks a portion of them. The table includes some 110,000 clones, around 89% detected once. Regarding time point: peripheral blood 6 weeks after treatment start. The source material was PBMCs, sampled around atezolizumab (anti-PD-L1) treatment. The receptor source for this set is a man in his fifties or sixties with urothelial cancer.

This chain joins TRBV7-2 and TRBJ1-2, with D tentatively TRBD1 (6 bases). The V end was cut by 4 bases, the J end by 8 bases, with 14 bases between. The CDR3 contains 13 residues. Germline V CDR1 and CDR2: SGHTA, FQGNSA. The CDR3, as DNA: TGTGCCAGCAGCTCTACAGGGACGGGCGGCTACACCTTC. It yields the protein CASSSTGTGGYTF.

The chain links TRBV5-4 to TRBJ2-4; 7 bases align to TRBD2. Germline V gives CDR1 SGHNT, CDR2 YYREEE (reference sequence). The CDR3 runs to 11 residues. Trimming removed 7 bases from V and 16 bases from J; junction bases left unmatched: 11. The CDR3 sequence: CASSAGSTLYF. In nucleotides, the CDR3 is TGTGCCAGCTCAGCGGGAAGTACATTATACTTC.

This clone occurred once. The chain links TRBV7-2 to TRBJ2-3; 12 bases map to TRBD2. This CDR3 is 17 amino acids long. V gave up 2 bases and J gave up 2 bases; unmatched junction bases: 5. The V gene's germline CDR1 is SGHTA and CDR2 FQGNSA. CDR3 amino acids: CASSLTRTSGATDTQYF. CDR3 sequence (DNA): TGTGCCAGCAGCTTAACAAGGACTAGCGGGGCCACAGATACGCAGTATTTT.

The J gene is TRBJ2-2, the V gene TRBV6-1; D unclear. The CDR3 has 17 amino acids. V was pared by 0 bases and J by 3 bases, with 14 bases between. CDR1 is MNHNS, CDR2 SASEGT, per germline. The CDR3 sequence is CASSEAPSQIHTGELFF. CDR3 bases: TGTGCCAGCAGTGAAGCGCCCTCACAGATACACACCGGGGAGCTGTTTTTT.

V is TRBV4-3 and J is TRBJ2-7; maybe TRBD2 (5 bases). The ends were cut back, 0 bases at V and 6 bases at J, with 21 bases in the middle. Germline CDR1 is LGHNA and CDR2 is YSLEER. This CDR3 has 17 residues. The chain's CDR3 is CASSQDLLLAGASEQYF. In nucleotides, the CDR3 is TGCGCCAGCAGCCAAGATCTGCTCCTAGCTGGAGCGAGCGAGCAGTACTTC.